This section outlines one T cell receptor beta chain sequence together with its context. What it recognizes is unknown. The repertoire was sequenced with immunoSEQ multiplex PCR; TCRdb's copy has only in-frame clones and lacks some. This table has some 2.4 million clones, over 85% appearing once. This sample is part of a study of shared clonotypes between healthy human individuals. Study information: Plates per donor: three CD4 naive, three CD4 memory, two CD8 naive, one CD8 memory.

Every donor was a Caucasian adult from Nashville, Tennessee. Overall study findings and caveats: Genetic and exposure-history diversity was limited by the few donors.

CDR3 length: 15 amino acids. CDR1 MDHEN and CDR2 SYDVKM come from the germline V gene. Trimming removed 4 bases at V and 4 bases at J, with 11 bases between. The specimen sequenced was naive CD4+ T cells from PBMCs. Documented subset: CD45RA+ positively selected. The rearrangement joins TRBV28 to TRBJ2-6; D unresolved. The TCR originated in a man aged 18 to 30 in good health. Some clones in this sample may be carry-over from other donors' samples. The CDR3 nucleotides read TGTGCCAGCAGTTCTCCCTCCCCGGGGGCCAACGTCCTGACTTTC. Its protein is CASSSPSPGANVLTF.